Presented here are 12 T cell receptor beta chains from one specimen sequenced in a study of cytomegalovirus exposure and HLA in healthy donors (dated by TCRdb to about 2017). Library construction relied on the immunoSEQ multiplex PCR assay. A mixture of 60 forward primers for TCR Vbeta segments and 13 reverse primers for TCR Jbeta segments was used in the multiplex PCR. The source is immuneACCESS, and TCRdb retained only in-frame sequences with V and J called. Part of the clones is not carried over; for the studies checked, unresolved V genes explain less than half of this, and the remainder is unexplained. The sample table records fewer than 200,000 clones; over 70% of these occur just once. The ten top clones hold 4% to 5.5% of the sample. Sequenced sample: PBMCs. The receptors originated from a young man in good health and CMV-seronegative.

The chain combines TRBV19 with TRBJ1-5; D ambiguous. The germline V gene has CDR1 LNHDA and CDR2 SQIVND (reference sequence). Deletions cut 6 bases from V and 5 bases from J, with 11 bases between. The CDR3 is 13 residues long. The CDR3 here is CASSLSGDQPQHF. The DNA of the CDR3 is TGTGCCAGTAGCCTTTCCGGGGATCAGCCCCAGCATTTT. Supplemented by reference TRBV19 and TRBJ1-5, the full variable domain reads DGGITQSPKYLFRKEGQNVTLSCEQNLNHDAMYWYRQDPGQGLRLIYYSQIVNDFQKGDIAEGYSVSREKKESFPLTVTSAQKNPTAFYLCASSLSGDQPQHFGDGTRLSIL.

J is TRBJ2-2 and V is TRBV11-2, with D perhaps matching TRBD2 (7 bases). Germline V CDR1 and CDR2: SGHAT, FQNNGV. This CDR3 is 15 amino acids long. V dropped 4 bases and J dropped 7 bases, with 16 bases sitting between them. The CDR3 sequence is CASSSSAGALGELFF. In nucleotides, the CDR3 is TGTGCCAGCAGCTCCTCGGCGGGGGCCCTCGGGGAGCTGTTTTTT.

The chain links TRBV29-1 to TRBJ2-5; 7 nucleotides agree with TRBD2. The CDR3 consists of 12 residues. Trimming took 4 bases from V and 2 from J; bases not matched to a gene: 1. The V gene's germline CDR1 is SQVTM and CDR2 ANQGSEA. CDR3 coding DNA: TGCAGCGTTGCGGGACTACAAGAGACCCAGTACTTC. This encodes CSVAGLQETQYF.

CDR3 in DNA: TGCGCCAGCGGGGTCGGACTAGCGGGCGACAATGAGCAGTTCTTC. Translating gives CASGVGLAGDNEQFF. This chain connects TRBV5-1 to TRBJ2-1, with TRBD2 matching over 11 bases. The CDR3 consists of 15 residues. CDR1 and CDR2 from the germline V gene are SGHRS and YFSETQ. Losses at the gene ends were 7 bases for V and 5 bases for J; bases not matched to a gene: 8. Full variable domain (rest looked up from reference TRBV5-1 and TRBJ2-1): KAGVTQTPRYLIKTRGQQVTLSCSPISGHRSVSWYQQTPGQGLQFLFEYFSETQRNKGNFPGRFSGRQFSNSRSEMNVSTLELGDSALYLCASGVGLAGDNEQFFGPGTRLTVL.

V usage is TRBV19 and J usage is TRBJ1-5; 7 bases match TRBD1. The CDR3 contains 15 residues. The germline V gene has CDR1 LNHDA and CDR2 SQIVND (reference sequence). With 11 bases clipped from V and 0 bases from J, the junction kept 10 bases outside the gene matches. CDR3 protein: CADGQAPLSNQPQHF. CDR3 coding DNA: TGTGCCGATGGACAGGCACCCCTTAGCAATCAGCCCCAGCATTTT.

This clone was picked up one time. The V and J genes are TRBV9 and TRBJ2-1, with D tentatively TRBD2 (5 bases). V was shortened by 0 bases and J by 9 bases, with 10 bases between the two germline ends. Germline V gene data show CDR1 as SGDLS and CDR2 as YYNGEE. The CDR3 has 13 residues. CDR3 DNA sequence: TGTGCCAGCAGCGTAGGTGGCGAGGGTGAGCAGTTCTTC. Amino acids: CASSVGGEGEQFF.

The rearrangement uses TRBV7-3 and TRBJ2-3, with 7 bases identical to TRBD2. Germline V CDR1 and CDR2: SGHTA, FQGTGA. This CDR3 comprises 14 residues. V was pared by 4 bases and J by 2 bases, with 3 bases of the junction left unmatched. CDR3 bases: TGTGCCAGCAGCTCGGGGGGATCCACAGATACGCAGTATTTT. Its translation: CASSSGGSTDTQYF.

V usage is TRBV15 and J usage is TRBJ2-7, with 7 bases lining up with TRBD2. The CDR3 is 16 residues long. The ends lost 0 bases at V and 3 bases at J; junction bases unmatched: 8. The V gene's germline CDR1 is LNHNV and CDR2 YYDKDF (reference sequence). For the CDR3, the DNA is TGTGCCACCAGCAGAGATCAGGCTAGCGGTCTCTACGAGCAGTACTTC. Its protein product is CATSRDQASGLYEQYF. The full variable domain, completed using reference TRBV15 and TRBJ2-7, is DAMVIQNPRYQVTQFGKPVTLSCSQTLNHNVMYWYQQKSSQAPKLLFHYYDKDFNNEADTPDNFQSRRPNTSFCFLDIRSPGLGDTAMYLCATSRDQASGLYEQYFGPGTRLTVT.

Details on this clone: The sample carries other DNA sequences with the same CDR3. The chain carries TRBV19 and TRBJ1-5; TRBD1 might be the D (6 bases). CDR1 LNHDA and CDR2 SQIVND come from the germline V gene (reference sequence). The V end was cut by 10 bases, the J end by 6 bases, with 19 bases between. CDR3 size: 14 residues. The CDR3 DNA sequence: TGTGCCACTAAAACAGGGATTAGTGGTCAGCCCCAGCATTTT. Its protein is CATKTGISGQPQHF.

DNA for the CDR3: TGTGCCAGCGGAATTGCCCAGGGATACGAGCAGTACTTC. It specifies CASGIAQGYEQYF. V and J are TRBV28 and TRBJ2-5; the D gene is possibly TRBD1 (5 bases). The assigned J gene may be wrong: the sequence end matches TRBJ2-7 better. The CDR3 loop spans 13 amino acids. Germline V lookup: CDR1 MDHEN, CDR2 SYDVKM.

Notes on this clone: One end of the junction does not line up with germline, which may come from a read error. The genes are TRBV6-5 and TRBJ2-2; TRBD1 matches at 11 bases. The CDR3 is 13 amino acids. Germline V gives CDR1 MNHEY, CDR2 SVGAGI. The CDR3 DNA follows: TGTGCCACCCGGGACAGGGGGACCGGGGAGCTGCTTTTT. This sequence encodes CATRDRGTGELLF.

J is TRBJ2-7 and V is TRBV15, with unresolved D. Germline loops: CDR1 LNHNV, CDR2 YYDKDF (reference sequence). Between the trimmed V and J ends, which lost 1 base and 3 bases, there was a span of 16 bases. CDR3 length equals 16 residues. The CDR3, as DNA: TGTGCCACCAGCAGAGGGGCTGGGTCCGCCTACTACGAGCAGTACTTC. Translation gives CATSRGAGSAYYEQYF.